A single T cell receptor beta chain is shown here with its context. This specimen belongs to a study of blood T cell repertoires in COVID-19. Study-wide background: Some COVID-19 samples were acute and others convalescent; all came from the United States, Italy and Spain.

CDR1 and CDR2 (germline): SGHNT, YENEEA. The CDR3 has 18 amino acids. V was pared by 5 bases and J by 1 base, with 23 bases between. TCRdb's copy holds only in-frame clones and misses some; the assay was immunoSEQ multiplex PCR. Among some 100,000 clones listed, 88% were seen once. V is TRBV11-3 and J is TRBJ1-2, with a tentative D call TRBD1 (6 bases). The clonotype originates from a woman aged 60-75 years with acute or convalescent COVID-19. Sequencing was performed on peripheral blood. CDR3 amino acids: CASSPKVPWTVGNYGYTF. CDR3 DNA sequence: TGTGCCAGCAGCCCCAAAGTCCCTTGGACAGTGGGTAACTATGGCTACACCTTC.